The 27 T cell receptor beta chains below all came from one sample that was sequenced in a study of PD-1 blockade in classical Hodgkin lymphoma. Clones were read by immunoSEQ multiplex PCR, and TCRdb kept only the in-frame ones, dropping some. The sample yields 49,000 or so clones, roughly 75% seen once. Patients all relapsed after autologous stem cell transplantation, and there was variation in brentuximab vedotin exposure. Source: peripheral blood mononuclear cells (PBMCs), taken before the second cycle of nivolumab. The receptors stem from a human donor with classical Hodgkin lymphoma.

The chain couples TRBV27 to TRBJ2-1, with D hard to call. The CDR3 contains 13 residues. Between the trimmed V and J ends, which lost 7 bases and 1 base, there was a span of 8 bases. Germline V gene data show CDR1 as MNHEY and CDR2 as SMNVEV (reference sequence). Here the CDR3 reads CASKGHSYNEQFF. The CDR3 DNA follows: TGTGCCAGCAAGGGTCATTCCTACAATGAGCAGTTCTTC.

The V gene is TRBV2, the J gene TRBJ1-2; D is uncertain. The V and J ends lost 3 bases and 3 bases respectively, with 8 bases between them. The CDR3 sequence is 13 residues long. The germline gives CDR1 SNHLY, CDR2 FYNNEI. The DNA for the CDR3 is TGTGCCAGCAGTGACCAGGTTGACTATGGCTACACCTTC. This codes for CASSDQVDYGYTF. Full variable domain (outside the CDR3, taken from reference TRBV2 and TRBJ1-2): EPEVTQTPSHQVTQMGQEVILRCVPISNHLYFYWYRQILGQKVEFLVSFYNNEISEKSEIFDDQFSVERPDGSNFTLKIRSTKLEDSAMYFCASSDQVDYGYTFGSGTRLTVV.

V usage is TRBV18 and J usage is TRBJ2-3; the D is unclear. Deletions cut 4 bases from V and 1 base from J, with 6 bases between. In germline, CDR1 is KGHSH, CDR2 LQKENI. This CDR3 spans 13 amino acids. The CDR3: CASSQLGTDTQYF. In DNA form, the CDR3 reads TGTGCCAGCTCACAACTTGGCACAGATACGCAGTATTTT.

The CDR3 loop is CASSLTPRSDTQYF. The CDR3 nucleotides are TGTGCCAGCAGCTTAACGCCACGTTCAGATACGCAGTATTTT. The genes are TRBV7-3 and TRBJ2-3; D is undetermined. The V and J ends lost 0 bases and 4 bases respectively, with 8 bases between them. CDR3 length: 14 residues. Germline V gene lookup returns CDR1 SGHTA and CDR2 FQGTGA.

This clone was counted a few times. V and J are TRBV7-9 and TRBJ2-6, with D perhaps TRBD2 (7 bases). The CDR3 has 17 residues. The V gene lost 5 bases and the J gene lost 2 bases, with 16 bases spanning the gap. Germline V gene lookup returns CDR1 SEHNR and CDR2 FQNEAQ (reference sequence). CDR3 residues: CASSPGGGGTGANVLTF. In DNA, the CDR3 is TGTGCCAGCAGCCCCGGGGGCGGGGGCACTGGGGCCAACGTCCTGACTTTC.

V gene TRBV19 combines with J gene TRBJ2-1, with D hard to call. This CDR3 region has 13 residues. The V end lost 6 bases, the J end lost 1 base, and 7 bases lay between the germline ends. CDR1 LNHDA and CDR2 SQIVND come from the germline V gene (reference sequence). The DNA for the CDR3 is TGTGCCAGTAGAATCGGTTCCTACAATGAGCAGTTCTTC. Its protein is CASRIGSYNEQFF.

This clone was observed a handful of times. This sequence joins TRBV7-9 and TRBJ2-7; no clear D gene. Germline V gene data show CDR1 as SEHNR and CDR2 as FQNEAQ (reference sequence). The length of the CDR3 is 12 residues. V was clipped by 1 base and J by 4 bases, with 5 bases between them. CDR3 sequence: CASSLEWYEQYF. CDR3 bases: TGTGCCAGCAGCTTAGAGTGGTACGAGCAGTACTTC.

This chain uses TRBV7-2 with TRBJ2-3; 10 positions agree with TRBD2. Trimming cost V 3 bases and J 1 base; bases outside gene matches: 7. Per the germline V gene, CDR1 is SGHTA and CDR2 is FQGNSA. The CDR3 consists of 17 residues. CDR3 loop: CASSFGPSGGGTDTQYF. Written as DNA, the CDR3 is TGTGCCAGCAGCTTTGGCCCGAGCGGGGGGGGCACAGATACGCAGTATTTT.

In DNA, the CDR3 is TGTGCCAGTAGTATCGAACAGGGGTTTAGCACAGATACGCAGTATTTT. Protein product: CASSIEQGFSTDTQYF. The chain combines TRBV19 with TRBJ2-3; 7 positions agree with TRBD1. After removal of 3 bases from V and 0 bases from J, the junction contained 6 bases not matched to a gene. The CDR3 spans 16 residues. Germline CDR1 reads LNHDA; CDR2 reads SQIVND (reference sequence).

V usage is TRBV28 and J usage is TRBJ2-5, with TRBD1 identical over 7 bases. The germline gives CDR1 MDHEN, CDR2 SYDVKM. V lost 4 bases to trimming and J lost 3 bases; unmatched junction nucleotides: 14. The CDR3 is made up of 17 amino acids. CDR3 loop: CASSSPANRGPKETQYF. The CDR3 nucleotides read TGTGCCAGCAGTTCCCCTGCAAACAGGGGTCCTAAAGAGACCCAGTACTTC.

The chain recombines TRBV19 with TRBJ1-1; weak D call: TRBD1 (6 bases). Per the germline V gene, CDR1 is LNHDA and CDR2 is SQIVND (reference sequence). With 2 bases removed from V and 10 bases from J, the gap between germline ends came to 20 bases. The CDR3 has 15 amino acids. The CDR3 DNA reads as TGTGCCAGTAGTATAATAGAACAGGGTAAGGTTCCAGCTTTCTTT. Translation gives CASSIIEQGKVPAFF.

The chain couples TRBV29-1 to TRBJ2-2; weak D call: TRBD2 (6 bases). Germline V lookup: CDR1 SQVTM, CDR2 ANQGSEA. The CDR3 consists of 14 residues. V lost 5 bases to trimming and J lost 1 base, with 11 bases between them. CDR3 sequence reads: CSVLRGKNTGELFF. The CDR3 DNA reads as TGCAGCGTTCTCCGGGGGAAGAACACCGGGGAGCTGTTTTTT.

This clone was found once. J is TRBJ2-7 and V is TRBV23-1; D is undetermined. TRBV23-1 is known as an ORF, though its function is uncertain. The CDR3 sequence is 15 residues long. Trimming removed 3 bases at V and 6 bases at J, with 18 bases between. CDR3 in amino acids: CASSQSEESKGEQYF. CDR3 nucleotide sequence: TGCGCCAGCAGTCAGTCAGAAGAATCTAAAGGCGAGCAGTACTTC.

The chain recombines TRBV6-6 with TRBJ2-1; 8 nucleotides agree with TRBD2. This CDR3 is 14 amino acids long. Trimming took 7 bases from V and 4 from J; bases not matched to a gene: 6. The germline gives CDR1 MNHNY, CDR2 SVGAGI (reference sequence). The CDR3, as DNA: TGTGCCAGCACCGGACTAGCTCTTTACAATGAGCAGTTCTTC. Amino acid sequence: CASTGLALYNEQFF.

This sequence joins TRBV9 and TRBJ2-1, with 9 bases aligning to TRBD2. Germline-derived CDR1 and CDR2 are SGDLS and YYNGEE. The V gene end was trimmed by 0 bases and the J gene end by 8 bases; junction bases not matched to a gene: 9. The CDR3 contains 16 residues. The CDR3 spells CASSVEILAGAHEQFF. The CDR3 nucleotides read TGTGCCAGCAGCGTAGAGATACTAGCGGGCGCCCATGAGCAGTTCTTC.

The chain is built from TRBV6-6 and TRBJ1-2, with D possibly TRBD1 on 5 matching bases. V gave up 2 bases and J gave up 4 bases, with 11 bases separating them. The V gene's germline CDR1 is MNHNY and CDR2 SVGAGI (reference sequence). The CDR3 is 14 residues long. The DNA of the CDR3 is TGTGCCAGCAGTTACCGGGGGGGGACCTATGGCTACACCTTC. Its protein product is CASSYRGGTYGYTF.

The V gene is TRBV5-4, the J gene TRBJ1-2, with 7 bases fitting TRBD1. The CDR3 consists of 13 residues. V was pared by 4 bases and J by 8 bases, with 8 bases of the junction left unmatched. CDR1 and CDR2 (germline): SGHNT, YYREEE (reference sequence). CDR3 amino acids: CASSPPTGDGYTF. The CDR3 DNA reads TGTGCCAGCAGCCCGCCAACAGGGGACGGCTACACCTTC.

This chain joins TRBV9 and TRBJ2-7; 8 bases align to TRBD2. The CDR3 is 18 residues long. Germline values: CDR1 SGDLS, CDR2 YYNGEE. V lost 4 bases, J lost 4 bases, and 19 bases stayed unmatched. The CDR3 spells CASSPQGSPLAGGYEQYF. CDR3 nucleotides: TGTGCCAGCAGCCCCCAAGGTTCCCCCCTTGCGGGAGGTTACGAGCAGTACTTC.

The rearrangement joins TRBV19 to TRBJ2-2; D assignment may be TRBD1 or TRBD2 (5 bases each). CDR3 length: 14 residues. CDR1 is LNHDA, CDR2 SQIVND, per germline (reference sequence). The V gene lost 9 bases and the J gene lost 3 bases, with 14 bases spanning the gap. CDR3 sequence (DNA): TGTGCCAGCCGGGGACGAAAGGACACCGGGGAGCTGTTTTTT. Translated, it gives CASRGRKDTGELFF.

The chain links TRBV6-4 to TRBJ1-2, with 11 bases that match TRBD1. The CDR3 extends over 15 amino acids. From germline, CDR1 is MRHNA and CDR2 SNTAGT. With 2 bases clipped from V and 8 bases from J, the junction kept 7 bases outside the gene matches. CDR3 amino acids: CASSDAGQGARGYTF. In DNA, the CDR3 is TGTGCCAGCAGTGACGCCGGACAGGGGGCTCGGGGCTACACCTTC.

The chain combines TRBV19 with TRBJ1-1; the D is unclear. V lost 0 bases to trimming and J lost 8 bases, with 13 bases between them. Germline CDR1 and CDR2: LNHDA and SQIVND (reference sequence). CDR3 length: 14 residues. For the CDR3, the DNA is TGTGCCAGTAGTATAGAGGGTGGCTGGAGGGAAGCTTTCTTT. Amino acid sequence: CASSIEGGWREAFF.

The genes are TRBV5-1 and TRBJ2-2; D remains unclear. The germline CDR1 and CDR2 sequences are SGHRS and YFSETQ. V lost 0 bases, J lost 6 bases, and 3 bases lay in between. The CDR3 covers 12 residues. The DNA for the CDR3 is TGCGCCAGCAGCTTGGGGTCCGGGGAGCTGTTTTTT. Its translation: CASSLGSGELFF.

In this sample, this clone is large. This chain connects TRBV6-1 to TRBJ1-3; 7 nucleotides line up with TRBD1. The CDR3 is 17 amino acids. The junction had 7 bases not matched to a gene; V was cut back by 2 bases and J by 0 bases. Germline assignment: CDR1 MNHNS and CDR2 SASEGT. The CDR3: CASSESGTVVSGNTIYF. Here the CDR3 DNA reads TGTGCCAGCAGTGAATCGGGGACAGTAGTCTCTGGAAACACCATATATTTT.

The CDR3 here is CASRSQGGQGEYTF. The CDR3 nucleotides are TGTGCCAGCAGGTCTCAGGGCGGACAGGGTGAATACACCTTC. The rearrangement joins TRBV6-1 to TRBJ1-2, with 8 bases fitting TRBD1. The germline CDR1 and CDR2 sequences are MNHNS and SASEGT. V shed 6 bases, J shed 11 bases, and the junction held 14 bases outside the gene matches. The CDR3 sequence is 14 residues long.

The gene calls are TRBV6-1 and TRBJ2-7; D is undetermined. The length of the CDR3 is 13 residues. Trimming removed 1 base at V and 5 bases at J, with 9 bases between. Per germline, CDR1 MNHNS and CDR2 SASEGT. CDR3 DNA: TGTGCCAGCAGTGAAGGCCTGGCCAACGAGCAGTACTTC. Translated, it gives CASSEGLANEQYF.

This clone was observed a handful of times. The V gene is TRBV7-2, the J gene TRBJ1-1; 9 positions agree with TRBD1. V dropped 1 base and J dropped 8; count of bases not matched to a gene: 5. The CDR3 runs 14 residues. Looked up from germline, CDR1 is SGHTA and CDR2 is FQGNSA. CDR3 sequence (DNA): TGTGCCAGCAGCTTAGGGTGGACAGGGGCAGAAGCTTTCTTT. Its protein is CASSLGWTGAEAFF.

The chain is built from TRBV4-2 and TRBJ2-3, with D possibly matching TRBD2 (7 bases). V lost 3 bases to trimming and J lost 7 bases, with 17 bases between them. The germline gives CDR1 LGHNA, CDR2 YNFKEQ. This CDR3 spans 15 amino acids. CDR3 amino acids: CASSQNGGARNTQYF. CDR3 DNA sequence: TGTGCCAGCAGCCAGAATGGGGGGGCCAGGAATACGCAGTATTTT.